The 4 T cell receptor beta chains below were found in one sample sequenced in a study of blood T cell repertoires in COVID-19. Libraries were prepared by immunoSEQ multiplex PCR; TCRdb keeps only in-frame clonotypes and omits some of them. The sample includes 150,000 to 200,000 clones, approximately 83% of them seen just once. The material sequenced was peripheral blood. All receptors derive from a man between 60 and 75 years old with acute or convalescent COVID-19.

The chain is built from TRBV7-2 and TRBJ2-3, with D perhaps matching TRBD2 (5 bases). In germline, CDR1 is SGHTA, CDR2 FQGNSA. CDR3 length: 12 amino acids. Trimming removed 3 bases at V and 4 bases at J, with 5 bases between. CDR3 coding DNA: TGTGCCAGCAGCTTTAGCGCAGATACGCAGTATTTT. This encodes CASSFSADTQYF.

A single count supports this clone. The rearrangement uses TRBV9 and TRBJ2-3, with TRBD2 matching 11 bases. V lost 3 bases to trimming and J lost 0 bases; unmatched junction nucleotides: 9. Germline assignment: CDR1 SGDLS and CDR2 YYNGEE. The CDR3 has 18 amino acids. The CDR3 DNA sequence: TGTGCCAGCAGCGCGGATAGCGGGAGGGCCAAGAGCACAGATACGCAGTATTTT. Its protein is CASSADSGRAKSTDTQYF.

For this clone: Other DNA sequences within the sample encode an identical CDR3. The rearrangement joins TRBV5-1 to TRBJ2-1, with D tentatively TRBD1 (5 bases). This CDR3 has 14 residues. Germline loops: CDR1 SGHRS, CDR2 YFSETQ. V lost 0 bases and J lost 3, with 7 bases in between. As DNA, the CDR3 is TGCGCCAGCAGCTTGGGCGACAGCTACAATGAGCAGTTCTTC. Its translation is CASSLGDSYNEQFF.

The chain joins TRBV24-1 to TRBJ2-7; 7 bases are shared with TRBD1. The germline V gene has CDR1 KGHDR and CDR2 SFDVKD. V dropped 5 bases and J dropped 3; count of bases not matched to a gene: 15. The CDR3 loop spans 17 amino acids. Here the CDR3 DNA reads TGTGCCACCAGTGCCCCTACTGGAACAGGGGCGTTCTACGAGCAGTACTTC. This gives the protein CATSAPTGTGAFYEQYF.